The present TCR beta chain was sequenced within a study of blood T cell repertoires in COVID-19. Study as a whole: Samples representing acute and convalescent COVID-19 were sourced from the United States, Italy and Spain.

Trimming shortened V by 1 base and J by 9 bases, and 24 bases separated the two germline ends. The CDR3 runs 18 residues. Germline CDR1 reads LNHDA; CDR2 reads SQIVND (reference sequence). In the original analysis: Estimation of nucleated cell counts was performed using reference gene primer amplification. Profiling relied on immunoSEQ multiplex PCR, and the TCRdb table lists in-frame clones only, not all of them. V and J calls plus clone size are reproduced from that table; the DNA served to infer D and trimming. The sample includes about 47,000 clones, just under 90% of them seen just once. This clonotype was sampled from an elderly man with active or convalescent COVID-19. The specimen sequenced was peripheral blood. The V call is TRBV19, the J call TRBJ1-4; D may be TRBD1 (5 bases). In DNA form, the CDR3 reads TGTGCCAGTAGTATAGCGCATAGGGACTTCCCCCCGAGGAAAAAACTGTTTTTT. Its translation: CASSIAHRDFPPRKKLFF.